This TCR beta chain was recovered during a study of T-cell reconstitution after alpha-beta-depleted transplantation in children listed by TCRdb under 2016. The study in broad terms: T-cell immune reconstitution after TCRalphabeta/CD19-depleted allogeneic hematopoietic cell transplantation in children was quantitatively tracked in the study by means of TCR repertoire profiling.

What the work shows at the level of the full study, not this receptor alone: Apparently early alphabetaT-cell count recovery about two months after transplant reportedly relied on only several hundred rapidly expanded clones derived from non-depleted graft cells. The high TCRbeta diversity at day 60 in some patients was ascribed to recipient T cells and intrathymic progenitors that had survived conditioning. Over the following months the frequencies of hyperexpanded clones went down, and after one year T-cell counts and TCRbeta diversity were mostly credited to newly produced T cells.

Receptors were amplified or captured by PCR. TCRdb lists the instrument as Illumina HiSeq 2500. TCR libraries were prepared with molecular barcoding, using unique molecular identifiers to normalize TCRbeta repertoire quantification. Using fastp trimming at Q25 and MiXCR clonotype assembly, TCRdb reanalyzed the public sequencing data and kept in-frame beta chains. When rows share a CDR3 protein, they turn into one entry using the most common DNA and genes. The sample has around 270,000 distinct CDR3 sequences on record, about 7.3% of them singletons. Clones ranked in the top ten supply around 10% of the sample. Sequences KGHSH (CDR1) and LQKENI (CDR2) are obtained from the germline V gene. The CDR3 runs 12 residues from the cysteine to the phenylalanine. Only the CDR3 region is kept as DNA, spanning 36 bases read in frame from base 1. V and J are truncated by 3 bases and 0 bases respectively, leaving an intervening sequence of 2 bases.

This clonotype occurred many times. What this receptor recognizes is not known. Base qualities are not provided; no much larger clone lies one nucleotide away. The intended sense of this specimen's treatment or condition label: allogeneic hematopoietic cell transplantation with graft depleted of TCRalphabeta T cells and CD19 B cells. The transplant recipients were children given TCRalphabeta/CD19-depleted allogeneic hematopoietic cell grafts. The chain is made from TRBV18 and TRBJ1-1, with the D gene uncertain. The source was peripheral blood, collected 360 days after TCRalphabeta/CD19-depleted stem cell transplant. The TCR sequence derives from a female patient under 10 years old who had a stem cell transplant for Fanconi anemia, so the T cells may come from the graft donor. The CDR3 reads as follows: CASSPLNTEAFF. The base sequence is TGTGCCAGCTCACCGCTGAACACTGAAGCTTTCTTT.